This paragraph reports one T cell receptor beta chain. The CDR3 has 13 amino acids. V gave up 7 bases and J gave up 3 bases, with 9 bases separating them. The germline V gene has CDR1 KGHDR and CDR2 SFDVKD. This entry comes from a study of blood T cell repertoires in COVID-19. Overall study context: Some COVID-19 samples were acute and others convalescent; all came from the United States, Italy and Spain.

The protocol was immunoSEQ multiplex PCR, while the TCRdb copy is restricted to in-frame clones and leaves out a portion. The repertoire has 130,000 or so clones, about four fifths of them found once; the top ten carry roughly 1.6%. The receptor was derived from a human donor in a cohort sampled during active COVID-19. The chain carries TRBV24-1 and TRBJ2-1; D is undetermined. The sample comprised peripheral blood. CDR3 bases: TGTGCCACCAGCGTTAGAAACTACAATGAGCAGTTCTTC. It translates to CATSVRNYNEQFF.